The clone carrying this T cell receptor beta chain was seen a few times. Its matching antigen is unknown. CDR3 length equals 12 residues. Per germline, CDR1 SQVTM and CDR2 ANQGSEA. The V and J ends lost 1 base and 5 bases respectively, with 8 bases between them. The record originates from a study of cytomegalovirus exposure and HLA in healthy donors. The study, taken as a whole, reports: In a later analysis, compared with equally common non-associated chains, HLA-associated beta chains were more expanded. Investigators reported 164 TCR beta chains as tied to cytomegalovirus.

The PCR had 60 Vbeta and 13 Jbeta primers. In the authors' workflow: Approximately 12 million of the approximately 80 million unique TCR beta chains counted in a later analysis were shared. Repertoires were generated with immunoSEQ multiplex PCR, while TCRdb's copy carries only in-frame clones and drops some. For V, J and clone size, that table is used; D and trimming come from the DNA. Of 90,000 to 150,000 clones in the sample, 74% are singletons; the top ten hold around 2%. This TCR was recovered from a human donor in good health. The V gene is TRBV29-1, the J gene TRBJ2-5; D possibly corresponds to TRBD1 (5 bases). Sequenced sample: PBMCs. The CDR3 spells CSVEGQNETQYF. In DNA form, the CDR3 reads TGCAGCGTTGAAGGACAGAACGAGACCCAGTACTTC.